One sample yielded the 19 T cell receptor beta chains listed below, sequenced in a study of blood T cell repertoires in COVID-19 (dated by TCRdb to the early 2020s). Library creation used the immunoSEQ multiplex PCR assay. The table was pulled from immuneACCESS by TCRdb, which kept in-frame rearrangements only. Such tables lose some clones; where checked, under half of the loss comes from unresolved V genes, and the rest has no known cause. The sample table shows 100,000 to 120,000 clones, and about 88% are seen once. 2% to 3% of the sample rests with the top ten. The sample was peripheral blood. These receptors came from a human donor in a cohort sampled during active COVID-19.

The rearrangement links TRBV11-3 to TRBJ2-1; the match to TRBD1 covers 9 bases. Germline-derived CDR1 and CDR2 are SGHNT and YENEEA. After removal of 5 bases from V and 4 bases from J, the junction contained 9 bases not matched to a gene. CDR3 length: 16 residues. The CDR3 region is CASSPAAGQGYNEQFF. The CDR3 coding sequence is TGTGCCAGCAGCCCCGCGGCGGGACAGGGATACAATGAGCAGTTCTTC.

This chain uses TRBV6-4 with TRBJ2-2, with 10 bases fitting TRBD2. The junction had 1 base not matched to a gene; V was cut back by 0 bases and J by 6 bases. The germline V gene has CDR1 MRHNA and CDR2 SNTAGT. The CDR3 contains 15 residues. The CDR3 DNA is TGTGCCAGCAGTGACTCAGCGGGGGGGCCCGGGGAGCTGTTTTTT. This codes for CASSDSAGGPGELFF.

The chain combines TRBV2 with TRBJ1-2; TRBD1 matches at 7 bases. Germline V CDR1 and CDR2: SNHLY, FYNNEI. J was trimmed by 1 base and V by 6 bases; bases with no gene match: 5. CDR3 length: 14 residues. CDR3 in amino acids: CASRRRGLNYGYTF. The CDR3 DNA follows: TGTGCCAGCAGACGAAGGGGGCTTAACTATGGCTACACCTTC.

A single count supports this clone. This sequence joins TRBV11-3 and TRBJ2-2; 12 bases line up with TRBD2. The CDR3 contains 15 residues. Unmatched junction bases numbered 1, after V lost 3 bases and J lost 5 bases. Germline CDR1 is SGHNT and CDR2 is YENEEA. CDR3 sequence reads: CASSFLAGGTGELFF. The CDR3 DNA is TGTGCCAGCAGCTTCCTAGCGGGGGGGACCGGGGAGCTGTTTTTT.

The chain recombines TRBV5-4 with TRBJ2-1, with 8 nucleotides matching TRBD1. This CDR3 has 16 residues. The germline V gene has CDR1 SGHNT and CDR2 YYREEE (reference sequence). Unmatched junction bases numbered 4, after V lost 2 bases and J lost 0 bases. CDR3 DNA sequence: TGTGCCAGCAGCTTAGATGACAGGGGCTCCTACAATGAGCAGTTCTTC. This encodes CASSLDDRGSYNEQFF.

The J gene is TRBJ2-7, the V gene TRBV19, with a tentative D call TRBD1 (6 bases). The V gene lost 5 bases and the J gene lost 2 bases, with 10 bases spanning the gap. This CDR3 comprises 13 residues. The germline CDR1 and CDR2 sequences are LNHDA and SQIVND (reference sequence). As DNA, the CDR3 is TGTGCCAGTAGTCCCCACAGGGCCTACGAGCAGTACTTC. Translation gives CASSPHRAYEQYF.

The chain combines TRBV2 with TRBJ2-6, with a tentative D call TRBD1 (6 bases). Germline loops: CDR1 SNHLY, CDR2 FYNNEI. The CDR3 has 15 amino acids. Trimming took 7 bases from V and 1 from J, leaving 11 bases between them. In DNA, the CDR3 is TGTGCCAGCACGGACAGTCAATCTGGGGCCAACGTCCTGACTTTC. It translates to CASTDSQSGANVLTF.

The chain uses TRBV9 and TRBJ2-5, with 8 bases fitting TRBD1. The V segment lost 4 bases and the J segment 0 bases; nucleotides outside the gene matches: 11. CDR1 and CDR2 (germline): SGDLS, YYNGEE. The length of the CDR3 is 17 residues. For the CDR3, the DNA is TGTGCCAGCAGCCCCCGGACAGGGAATGAGTACCAAGAGACCCAGTACTTC. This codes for CASSPRTGNEYQETQYF.

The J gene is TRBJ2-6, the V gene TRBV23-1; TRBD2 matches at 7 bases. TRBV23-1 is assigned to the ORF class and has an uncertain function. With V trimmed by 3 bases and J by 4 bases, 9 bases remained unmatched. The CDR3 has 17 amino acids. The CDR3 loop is CASSQAGRNSGANVLTF. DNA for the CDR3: TGCGCCAGCAGTCAGGCCGGGAGGAACTCCGGGGCCAACGTCCTGACTTTC.

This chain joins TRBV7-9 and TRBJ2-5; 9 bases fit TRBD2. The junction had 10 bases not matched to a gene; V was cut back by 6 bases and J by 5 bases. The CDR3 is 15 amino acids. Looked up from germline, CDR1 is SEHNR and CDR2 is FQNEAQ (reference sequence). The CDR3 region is CASSYSGRGRETQYF. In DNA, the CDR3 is TGTGCCAGCAGTTATAGCGGGAGAGGGCGGGAGACCCAGTACTTC.

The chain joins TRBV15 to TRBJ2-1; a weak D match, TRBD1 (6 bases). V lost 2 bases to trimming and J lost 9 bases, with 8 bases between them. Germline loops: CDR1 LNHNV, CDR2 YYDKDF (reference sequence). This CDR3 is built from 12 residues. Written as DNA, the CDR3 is TGTGCCACCAGCAGACAAGGGGGTGAGCAGTTCTTC. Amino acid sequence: CATSRQGGEQFF.

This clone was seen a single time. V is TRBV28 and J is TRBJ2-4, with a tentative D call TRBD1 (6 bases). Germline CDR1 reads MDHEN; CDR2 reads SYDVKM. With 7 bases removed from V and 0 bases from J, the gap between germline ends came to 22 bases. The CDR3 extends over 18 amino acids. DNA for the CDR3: TGTGCCAGCACCCTCCCCAGGGGCAGAAATCAAGCCAAAAACATTCAGTACTTC. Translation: CASTLPRGRNQAKNIQYF.

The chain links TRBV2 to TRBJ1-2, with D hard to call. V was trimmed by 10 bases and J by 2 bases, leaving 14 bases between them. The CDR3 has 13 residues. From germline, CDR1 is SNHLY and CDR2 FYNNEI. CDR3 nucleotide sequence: TGTGCCATCGAGAGCGGGGTGAACTATGGCTACACCTTC. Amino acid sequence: CAIESGVNYGYTF.

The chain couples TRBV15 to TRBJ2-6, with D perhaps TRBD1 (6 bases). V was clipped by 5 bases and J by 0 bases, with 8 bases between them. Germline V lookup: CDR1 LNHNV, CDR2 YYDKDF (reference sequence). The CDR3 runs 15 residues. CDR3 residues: CATSEGGSGANVLTF. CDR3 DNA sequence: TGTGCCACCAGCGAAGGGGGCTCTGGGGCCAACGTCCTGACTTTC.

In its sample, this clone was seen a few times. The CDR3 bases are TGCAGTGCTAGACAGAACTACGAGCAGTACTTC. Amino acid sequence: CSARQNYEQYF. This sequence joins TRBV20-1 and TRBJ2-7; D is undetermined. This CDR3 spans 11 amino acids. V lost 2 bases, J lost 3 bases, and 5 bases lay in between. CDR1 is DFQATT, CDR2 SNEGSKA, per germline (reference sequence).

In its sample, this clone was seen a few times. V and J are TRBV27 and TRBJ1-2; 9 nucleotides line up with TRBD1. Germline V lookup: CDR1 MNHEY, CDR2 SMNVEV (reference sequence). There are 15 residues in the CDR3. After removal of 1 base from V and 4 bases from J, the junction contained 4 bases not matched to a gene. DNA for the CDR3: TGTGCCAGCAGTTTATTTGGGACAGGGAGCTATGGCTACACCTTC. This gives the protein CASSLFGTGSYGYTF.

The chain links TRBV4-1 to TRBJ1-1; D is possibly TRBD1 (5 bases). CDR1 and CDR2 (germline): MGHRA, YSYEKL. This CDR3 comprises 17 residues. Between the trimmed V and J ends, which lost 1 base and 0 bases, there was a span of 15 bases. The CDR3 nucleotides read TGCGCCAGCAGCCAAGGCTCCTCGACAGTTATGAACACTGAAGCTTTCTTT. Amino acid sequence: CASSQGSSTVMNTEAFF.

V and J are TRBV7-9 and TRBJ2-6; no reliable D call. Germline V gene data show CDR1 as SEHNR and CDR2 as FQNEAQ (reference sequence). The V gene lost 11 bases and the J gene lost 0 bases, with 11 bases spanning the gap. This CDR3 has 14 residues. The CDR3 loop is CAASRSSGANVLTF. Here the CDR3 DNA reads TGTGCCGCCAGTCGGAGCTCTGGGGCCAACGTCCTGACTTTC.

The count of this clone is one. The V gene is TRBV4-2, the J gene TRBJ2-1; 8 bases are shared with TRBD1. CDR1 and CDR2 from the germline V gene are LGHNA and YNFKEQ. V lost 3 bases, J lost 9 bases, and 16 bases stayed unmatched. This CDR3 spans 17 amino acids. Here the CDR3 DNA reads TGTGCCAGCAGCCATTCCCCAGGGGGCGCAAAAAAGGGTGAGCAGTTCTTC. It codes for CASSHSPGGAKKGEQFF.